This T cell receptor beta chain stems from a study of T cell responses to AZD1222 COVID-19 vaccine (TCRdb year 2021). Looking at the study overall: TCR sequencing covered more than 230 trial participants: 200 to 210 given two doses of AZD1222 and 26 given two doses of MenACWY control vaccine. Enrollment into the trials was organized by age into subgroups of 18-55, 56-69 and 70-plus years, and those subgroups contained roughly 150, 30 and 60 TCR-sequenced participants, respectively. Overall study results and their limits: Conclusions about previously exposed vaccinees were limited because only six AZD1222 recipients were SARS-CoV-2 seropositive at baseline. CD4 TCRs associated with the vaccine covered the entire spike protein, and the dominant responses were in regions 160-218 and 743-854. Because no day 14 peak-response samples were available, repertoires were characterized only after the peak T cell response. After two AZD1222 doses, spike-specific TCR breadth and depth were significantly higher than at day 0 and than in MenACWY recipients. Participants were mostly white British and included more females than males, and it was suggested by the authors that clonal diversity may have been underestimated. The 56-69-year group was small, and its depth increase did not reach significance, likely because of low power. Nearly half of unique spike-specific TCRs reportedly recognized epitopes outside regions mutated in the B.1.351 and B.1.1.7 variants.

The CDR3 regions of human TCRbeta chains were analyzed by immunosequencing. Per the original workflow: TCRs in the repertoires were compared against a reference library of SARS-CoV-2-specific TCRs that had been generated with the MIRA antigen-specificity platform. Breadth was defined as the fraction of unique TCRs that were SARS-CoV-2-associated, and depth was defined as the fraction of total T cells that were SARS-CoV-2-associated. Using the MIRA data, every spike-specific TCR was mapped to the spike region that the TCR reacted to and assigned to either a CD4 or a CD8 class. Log10-transformed breadth and depth values were compared by one-way ANOVA with Sidak's multiple comparisons tests. TCRdb limited this immuneACCESS table to in-frame rearrangements with V and J called. A share of clones is missing; checked studies link under half to unresolved V genes, and the rest is unexplained. D and trimming were read from the DNA, whereas the V and J calls and clone size are those reported in that table. The sample profile shows 150,000 to 180,000 clones; 85% to 90% of them were found once. Approximately 5.1% of the sample is in the top ten clones.

The meaning of the sample's time point label: baseline before first vaccination. The intended sense of this specimen's treatment or condition label: meningococcal conjugate vaccine given as trial control. Vaccinee samples came from UK trials COV001 and COV002, including a single-blind randomized controlled phase 2/3 trial of AZD1222 (ChAdOx1 nCoV-19) in healthy adults. For TCRbeta chain sequencing, PBMC samples from trial participants were taken at day 0 and at day 28 after the second dose. This clone was found a few times. The antigen it binds to is not known. Base-call qualities are not available, and no considerably larger clone is one nucleotide away. This specimen was peripheral blood, taken on day 0 of MenACWY control vaccination. This sequence was found in an adult in good health.

CDR3 loop: CASSLAIPRGSSYNEQFF. The DNA sequence is given as TGTGCCAGCAGCTTAGCGATCCCTAGGGGGAGCTCCTACAATGAGCAGTTCTTC. The V gene is TRBV7-6 and the J gene is TRBJ2-1, and TRBD1 may be the D gene, going by 6 matching bases. The germline V gene encodes CDR1 SGHVS and CDR2 FNYEAQ. The cysteine opens and the phenylalanine closes a CDR3 of 18 amino acids. Of the read, only the CDR3 DNA is kept; its 54 bases are in frame from base 1. The germline ends are 15 bases apart after V is trimmed by 0 bases and J by 0 bases.